Listed below are T cell receptor beta chains from one sample, sequenced in a study of blood T cell repertoires in COVID-19. The method was immunoSEQ multiplex PCR; TCRdb's version includes in-frame clones alone and lacks a portion of them. Here the sample spans about 200,000 clones, roughly 86% being singletons. Sequencing input: PBMCs or T cells enriched from blood (not recorded which). These receptors originate from a middle-aged man with acute COVID-19. CDR3s include the opening cysteine and the closing phenylalanine or tryptophan. D genes are given only for firm matches. The listing skips clone size in some rows; elsewhere it reads once, few, many or a size class.

D,V,size,J,DNA,CDR3
TRBD1,TRBV18,.,TRBJ1-5,TGTGCCAGCTCACCCGACAGGGGTGGTAATCAGCCCCAGCATTTT,CASSPDRGGNQPQHF
TRBD2,TRBV29-1,.,TRBJ2-1,TGCAGCGTTGTAGGCGGGAGGAGCTCCTACAATGAGCAGTTCTTC,CSVVGGRSSYNEQFF
TRBD2,TRBV7-8,.,TRBJ2-7,TGTGCCAGCAGCGTCCAGACTAGCGGGATACCCTACGAGCAGTACTTC,CASSVQTSGIPYEQYF
TRBD1,TRBV6-5,.,TRBJ1-5,TGTGCCAGCAGTCAGGGACAGGGGGGTCAGCCCCAGCATTTT,CASSQGQGGQPQHF
.,TRBV6-2/TRBV6-3,.,TRBJ2-3,TGTGCCAGCAGTTACGCGGGACCCCCGTTTTGGTATTTT,CASSYAGPPFWYF
TRBD2,TRBV6-1,.,TRBJ2-7,TGTGCCAGCAGTGATCCCACGGTAGCGGGAGGGTACGAGCAGTACTTC,CASSDPTVAGGYEQYF
.,TRBV9,.,TRBJ1-2,TGTGCCAGCAGCGTAGGGGCAGGAAATAACTATGGCTACACCTTC,CASSVGAGNNYGYTF
.,TRBV12-3/TRBV12-4,.,TRBJ1-5,TGTGCCAGCAGTGAGGGAGATCAGCCCCAGCATTTT,CASSEGDQPQHF
.,TRBV5-1,.,TRBJ1-3,TGCGCCAGCAGCTTGGCCACCGCGCAAAGCTCTGGAAACACCATATATTTT,CASSLATAQSSGNTIYF
.,TRBV9,.,TRBJ2-1,TGTGCCAGCAGCCCCGGGGGCGGAGCGGGACGCTACAATGAGCAGTTCTTC,CASSPGGGAGRYNEQFF
.,TRBV18,.,TRBJ1-1,TGTGCCAGCTCACCACCTTCAGGGGCTGAAGCTTTCTTT,CASSPPSGAEAFF
.,TRBV6-5,.,TRBJ2-3,TGTGCCAGCAGTTACGGGCTGGCGTTGGATACGCAGTATTTT,CASSYGLALDTQYF
.,TRBV7-2,.,TRBJ1-4,TGTGCCAGCAGCTTAGGCGTGACACCAACTAATGAAAAACTGTTTTTT,CASSLGVTPTNEKLFF
TRBD2,TRBV18,.,TRBJ2-1,TGTGCCAGCTCACCCCAGCGGGAGGCTTACAATGAGCAGTTCTTC,CASSPQREAYNEQFF
.,TRBV9,.,TRBJ1-1,TGTGCCAGCAGCGTAGTATGGGCTAACACTGAAGCTTTCTTT,CASSVVWANTEAFF
.,TRBV29-1,once,TRBJ2-1,TGCAGCGTTGCGAGGAATGTTGAGCAGTTCTTC,CSVARNVEQFF
.,TRBV3-1/TRBV3-2,once,TRBJ2-5,TGTGCCAGCAGCCAAGATTTGGGGCAGCAAGAGACCCAGTACTTC,CASSQDLGQQETQYF
TRBD1,TRBV7-8,.,TRBJ1-5,TGTGCCAGCAGCTTAGTCCGGCGTCGTACAGGGGGCTTTGGTAGCAATCAGCCCCAGCATTTT,CASSLVRRRTGGFGSNQPQHF
TRBD2,TRBV28,.,TRBJ2-7,TGTGCCAGCGGACCCAGCCCTGGAGCGGGAGGGCCCTACGAGCAGTACTTC,CASGPSPGAGGPYEQYF
TRBD2,TRBV11-2,.,TRBJ2-5,TGTGCCAGCAGCTTAAGTAGCGGGATGGGCCAAGAGACCCAGTACTTC,CASSLSSGMGQETQYF
.,TRBV3-1/TRBV3-2,.,TRBJ1-2,TGTGCCAGCAGCCAAGATCATCAGGGTTTACGCTTC,CASSQDHQGLRF
.,TRBV7-9,.,TRBJ1-2,TGTGCCAGCCACGACGGGTATGGCTACACCTTC,CASHDGYGYTF
.,TRBV30,.,TRBJ1-3,TGTGCCTGGAGTGAACAGCACTTCTCTGGAAACACCATATATTTT,CAWSEQHFSGNTIYF
TRBD2,TRBV7-9,once,TRBJ2-5,TGTGCCAGCAGCTTATGGGAGGGGACCCAGTACTTC,CASSLWEGTQYF
TRBD1,TRBV6-2/TRBV6-3,.,TRBJ2-5,TGTGCCAGCAGCTGGACAGGGAACCGAGTGACCCAGTACTTC,CASSWTGNRVTQYF
TRBD1,TRBV2,.,TRBJ2-7,TGTGCCAGCAACGCGGACAGGGCCTACGAGCAGTACTTC,CASNADRAYEQYF
.,TRBV28,.,TRBJ1-2,TGTGCCAGCAGTGCCTGGGGGCAGTACTATGGCTACACCTTC,CASSAWGQYYGYTF
TRBD2,TRBV7-2,once,TRBJ2-5,TGTGCCAGCAGCCTCGGACTAGCGGAAGTCCAAGAGACCCAGTACTTC,CASSLGLAEVQETQYF
.,TRBV13,.,TRBJ2-5,TGTGCCAGCAGCAACCGGGACAACCAAGAGACCCAGTACTTC,CASSNRDNQETQYF
.,TRBV9,.,TRBJ1-3,TGTGCCAGCAGCGTAGACGGGCAGGGTGGAAACACCATATATTTT,CASSVDGQGGNTIYF
.,TRBV2,.,TRBJ1-5,TGTGCCAGCAGGAGGGGGGGACAGCCCCAGCATTTT,CASRRGGQPQHF
.,TRBV6-2/TRBV6-3,.,TRBJ2-2,TGTGCCAGCAGTTACGACTACCTAGCAACGAACACCGGGGAGCTGTTTTTT,CASSYDYLATNTGELFF
TRBD1,TRBV6-5,.,TRBJ1-2,TGTGCCAGCAGTCCTAGGAGAAGTACAGGGGATGGCTACACCTTC,CASSPRRSTGDGYTF
TRBD1,TRBV19,.,TRBJ2-7,TGTGCCAGTAGTTCAAGGACAGGGGGGTCCTACGAGCAGTACTTC,CASSSRTGGSYEQYF
.,TRBV6-2/TRBV6-3,.,TRBJ2-5,TGTGCCAGCAGTGCCTTGGCCCAAGAGACCCAGTACTTC,CASSALAQETQYF
TRBD2,TRBV7-2,.,TRBJ2-7,TGTGCCAGCAGCGGACTAGAAAAGTACGAGCAGTACTTC,CASSGLEKYEQYF
TRBD1,TRBV27,.,TRBJ2-7,TGTGCCAGCAGGAGGACCGGGACAGGGCCCTACGAGCAGTACTTC,CASRRTGTGPYEQYF
TRBD1,TRBV19,few,TRBJ1-5,TGTGCCAGTGAACTCGTGAGGGACAGGGGGATTCAGCCCCAGCATTTT,CASELVRDRGIQPQHF
TRBD1,TRBV3-1/TRBV3-2,.,TRBJ2-3,TGTGCCAGCAGCCCCCGGACAGGGATAGGAGATACGCAGTATTTT,CASSPRTGIGDTQYF
TRBD1,TRBV3-1/TRBV3-2,.,TRBJ1-1,TGTGCTAGCCGACAGGGGAACACTGAAGCTTTCTTT,CASRQGNTEAFF
.,TRBV5-6,.,TRBJ2-7,TGTGCCAGCAGCCCTATCAGGTCCCCCGAGCAGTACTTC,CASSPIRSPEQYF
.,TRBV28,few,TRBJ2-7,TGTGCCAGCAGAACAACTAGCCCCGTAGTCAGCGAGCAGTACTTC,CASRTTSPVVSEQYF
.,TRBV5-1,.,TRBJ2-7,TGCGCCAGCAGCTTGGTTGGAGACGAGCAGTACTTC,CASSLVGDEQYF
.,TRBV21-1,.,TRBJ2-3,TGTGCCAGCAGCCGAGAGGGACTAGCGGGACAGCCCAACGTTATAAATTTT,CASSREGLAGQPNVINF
.,TRBV5-1,few,TRBJ1-6,TGCGCCAGCAGCTTACGGGTCGATAATTCACCCCTCCACTTT,CASSLRVDNSPLHF
TRBD1,TRBV7-2,.,TRBJ1-2,TGTGCCAGCACCTCAGGGGGCCGAGCTAACTATGGCTACACCTTC,CASTSGGRANYGYTF
.,TRBV19,.,TRBJ2-1,TGTGCCAGTAGTATCCCGTACAATGAGCAGTTCTTC,CASSIPYNEQFF
.,TRBV29-1,.,TRBJ2-2,TGCAGCGTTCGCGATTGGAACACCGGGGAGCTGTTTTTT,CSVRDWNTGELFF